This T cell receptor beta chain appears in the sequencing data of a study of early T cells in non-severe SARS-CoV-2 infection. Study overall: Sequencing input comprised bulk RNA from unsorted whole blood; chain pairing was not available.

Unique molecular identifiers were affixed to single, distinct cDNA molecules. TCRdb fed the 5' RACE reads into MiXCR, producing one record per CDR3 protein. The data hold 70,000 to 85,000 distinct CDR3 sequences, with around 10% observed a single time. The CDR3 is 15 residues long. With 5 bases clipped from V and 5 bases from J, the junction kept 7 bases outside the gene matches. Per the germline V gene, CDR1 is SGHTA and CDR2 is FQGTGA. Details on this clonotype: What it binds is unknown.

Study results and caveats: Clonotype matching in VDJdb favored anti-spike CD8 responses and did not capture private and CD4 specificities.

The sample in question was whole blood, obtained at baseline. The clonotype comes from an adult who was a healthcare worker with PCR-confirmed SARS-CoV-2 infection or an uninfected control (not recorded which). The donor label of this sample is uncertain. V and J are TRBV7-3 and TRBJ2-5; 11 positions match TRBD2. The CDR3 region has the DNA TGTGCCAGCAGCCCGGGGACTAGCGGCGGGGAGACCCAGTACTTC. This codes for CASSPGTSGGETQYF.